This T cell receptor beta chain came from a study of OX40 agonist ivuxolimab in advanced cancers. Findings of the study overall: Circulating CD4+ and CD8+ T cells showed clonal expansion by week 6 at 0.1 to 3.0 mg/kg. Normalized T-cell clonal expansion was also low in a subset of nonresponders.

Remarks on this clone: Its target is unknown.

The assay was immunoSEQ multiplex PCR, and TCRdb's table has in-frame clones only and misses some. The repertoire holds approximately 28,000 clones, with about 74% as singletons. Trimming pared 4 bases from V and 7 bases from J, leaving 8 bases between. Germline values: CDR1 SEHNR, CDR2 FQNEAQ (reference sequence). The CDR3 runs to 12 residues. Sequencing used CD4+ or CD8+ T cells sorted from blood, obtained in a trial of the OX40 agonist ivuxolimab. The V gene is TRBV7-9, the J gene TRBJ1-5, with D hard to call. This TCR was recovered from an adult with an advanced solid tumor such as melanoma, head and neck, liver or kidney cancer. This CDR3 is CASSYGYQPQHF. The CDR3 nucleotides read TGTGCCAGCAGCTATGGATACCAGCCCCAGCATTTT.